One and the same sample provided the 32 T cell receptor beta chains below, sequenced in a study of blood T cell repertoires in COVID-19. Profiling relied on immunoSEQ multiplex PCR, and the TCRdb table lists in-frame clones only, not all of them. Of about 260,000 clones listed, approximately 84% are singletons. The material sequenced was peripheral blood. All receptors derive from a woman older than 75 with acute or convalescent COVID-19.

CDR3 residues: CASSFSWTGEGAEAFF. The CDR3 region has the DNA TGTGCCAGCAGCTTCAGTTGGACAGGAGAAGGGGCTGAAGCTTTCTTT. V is TRBV5-6 and J is TRBJ1-1, with 7 nucleotides matching TRBD1. The ends lost 2 bases at V and 6 bases at J; junction bases unmatched: 13. The CDR3 is 16 amino acids. CDR1 is SGHDT and CDR2 is YYEEEE in the germline V gene.

This clone appeared once. V and J are TRBV30 and TRBJ1-5; D possibly corresponds to TRBD1 (6 bases). V was shortened by 1 base and J by 0 bases, with 10 bases between the two germline ends. This CDR3 has 15 residues. Germline assignment: CDR1 GTSNPN and CDR2 SVGIG (reference sequence). CDR3 in DNA: TGTGCCTGGAGTGGGGGACACCTTAGCAATCAGCCCCAGCATTTT. It yields the protein CAWSGGHLSNQPQHF. The complete variable domain, with remaining parts taken from reference TRBV30 and TRBJ1-5, reads SQTIHQWPATLVQPVGSPLSLECTVEGTSNPNLYWYRQAAGRGLQLLFYSVGIGQISSEVPQNLSASRPQDRQFILSSKKLLLSDSGFYLCAWSGGHLSNQPQHFGDGTRLSIL.

The chain has TRBV2 and TRBJ1-1; D gene uncertain. The ends were cut back, 7 bases at V and 0 bases at J, with 6 bases in the middle. Per germline, CDR1 SNHLY and CDR2 FYNNEI. The length of the CDR3 is 12 residues. CDR3 nucleotide sequence: TGTGCCAGCAAACTCCTGAACACTGAAGCTTTCTTT. It encodes CASKLLNTEAFF.

This rearrangement joins TRBV11-2 to TRBJ2-5; TRBD2 is a possible D gene (5 bases). Germline V gene data show CDR1 as SGHAT and CDR2 as FQNNGV. The V end was cut by 5 bases, the J end by 5 bases, with 12 bases between. The CDR3 loop spans 13 amino acids. Here the CDR3 reads CASSRPGSETQYF. In DNA form, the CDR3 reads TGTGCCAGCAGCCGCCCGGGAAGCGAGACCCAGTACTTC. The variable domain in full, with the rest retrieved from reference TRBV11-2 and TRBJ2-5, is EAGVAQSPRYKIIEKRQSVAFWCNPISGHATLYWYQQILGQGPKLLIQFQNNGVVDDSQLPKDRFSAERLKGVDSTLKIQPAKLEDSAVYLCASSRPGSETQYFGPGTRLLVL.

This chain joins TRBV30 and TRBJ2-5, with D possibly being TRBD2 (6 bases). In germline, CDR1 is GTSNPN, CDR2 SVGIG (reference sequence). V was shortened by 0 bases and J by 1 base, with 12 bases between the two germline ends. The CDR3 has 15 amino acids. The CDR3 nucleotides are TGTGCCTGGAGTGTTCCCCTCGGGGGCCAAGAGACCCAGTACTTC. It is translated as CAWSVPLGGQETQYF.

The genes are TRBV11-2 and TRBJ1-1, with a possible D match to TRBD1 (6 bases). Germline-derived CDR1 and CDR2 are SGHAT and FQNNGV. The CDR3 consists of 16 residues. The V gene lost 1 base and the J gene lost 5 bases, with 17 bases spanning the gap. The DNA for the CDR3 is TGTGCCAGCAGCTTAGGGAATGTGCAGGGGCGGACTGAAGCTTTCTTT. The encoded protein is CASSLGNVQGRTEAFF.

The chain links TRBV18 to TRBJ2-3; 7 bases line up with TRBD2. The CDR3 totals 15 residues. Per the germline V gene, CDR1 is KGHSH and CDR2 is LQKENI. Trimming cost V 0 bases and J 2 bases; bases outside gene matches: 2. The CDR3 bases are TGTGCCAGCTCACCACCGAGCGGGGACACAGATACGCAGTATTTT. It yields the protein CASSPPSGDTDTQYF.

The chain's CDR3 is CASSKGGCSYGYTF. For the CDR3, the DNA is TGTGCCAGCAGCAAGGGCGGGTGTTCCTATGGCTACACCTTC. V usage is TRBV21-1 and J usage is TRBJ1-2. TRBV21-1 corresponds to a pseudogene. This CDR3 spans 14 amino acids.

The chain uses TRBV7-8 and TRBJ2-7, with a possible D match to TRBD1 (5 bases). Between the trimmed V and J ends, which lost 0 bases and 3 bases, there was a span of 6 bases. The germline gives CDR1 SGHVS, CDR2 FQNEAQ. The CDR3 contains 13 residues. The CDR3 bases are TGTGCCAGCAGCTTAGCGACAGACTACGAGCAGTACTTC. It specifies CASSLATDYEQYF.

This chain connects TRBV5-4 to TRBJ2-5; a possible D gene is TRBD2 (5 bases). CDR3 length: 14 amino acids. Germline CDR1 and CDR2: SGHNT and YYREEE (reference sequence). V gave up 1 base and J gave up 5 bases, with 12 bases separating them. CDR3 sequence reads: CASSLSGAPETQYF. DNA for the CDR3: TGTGCCAGCAGCTTGAGCGGCGCGCCGGAGACCCAGTACTTC.

The chain carries TRBV11-3 and TRBJ2-5, with 8 nucleotides matching TRBD2. J was trimmed by 9 bases and V by 4 bases; bases with no gene match: 7. The CDR3 extends over 13 amino acids. CDR1 and CDR2 (germline): SGHNT, YENEEA. The CDR3 DNA reads as TGTGCCAGCAGCTACGCTGACGGGGGGGCCCAGTACTTC. Its translation is CASSYADGGAQYF.

V is TRBV3-1 (or the pseudogene TRBV3-2) and J is TRBJ2-7, with 8 bases that match TRBD2. Germline loops: CDR1 LGHDT, CDR2 YNNKEL (reference sequence). The CDR3 runs to 15 residues. The trim removed 4 bases at V and 0 bases at J, leaving 5 bases unmatched. In DNA form, the CDR3 reads TGTGCCAGCAGCCCGCCGGGACTAGGCTCCTACGAGCAGTACTTC. As protein: CASSPPGLGSYEQYF.

This rearrangement joins TRBV9 to TRBJ1-6, with D tentatively TRBD1 (6 bases). The germline gives CDR1 SGDLS, CDR2 YYNGEE. The V gene lost 4 bases and the J gene lost 4 bases, with 15 bases spanning the gap. CDR3 size: 16 residues. CDR3 sequence (DNA): TGTGCCAGCAGCCAAGAGGACAGCGCGTATAATTCACCCCTCCACTTT. Its protein is CASSQEDSAYNSPLHF.

The rearrangement links TRBV11-1 to TRBJ2-5; TRBD1 might be the D (6 bases). CDR3 length: 14 residues. Trimming removed 5 bases at V and 3 bases at J, with 13 bases between. Germline loops: CDR1 SGHAT, CDR2 FQDESV (reference sequence). In nucleotides, the CDR3 is TGTGCCAGCAGCCGGAGACAGGATGAAGAGACCCAGTACTTC. It is translated as CASSRRQDEETQYF.

The CDR3 bases are TGTGCCAGCAGCGTTTTTAGCGGGGCCACCTACGAGCAGTACTTC. Protein product: CASSVFSGATYEQYF. The V gene is TRBV7-2, the J gene TRBJ2-7; 8 bases are shared with TRBD2. Germline V gives CDR1 SGHTA, CDR2 FQGNSA. There are 15 residues in the CDR3. With V trimmed by 5 bases and J by 2 bases, 8 bases remained unmatched.

This rearrangement joins TRBV24-1 to TRBJ2-2; 13 bases map to TRBD2. The CDR3 is 16 amino acids. In germline, CDR1 is KGHDR, CDR2 SFDVKD. The junction had 4 bases not matched to a gene; V was cut back by 7 bases and J by 3 bases. In DNA, the CDR3 is TGTGCCACCAGAGGGACTAGCGGGGTCCACACCGGGGAGCTGTTTTTT. As protein: CATRGTSGVHTGELFF.

The chain carries TRBV2 and TRBJ2-3, with D hard to call. The germline gives CDR1 SNHLY, CDR2 FYNNEI. CDR3 length equals 14 residues. With 10 bases removed from V and 0 bases from J, the gap between germline ends came to 14 bases. CDR3 amino acids: CANRNSPSTDTQYF. In nucleotides, the CDR3 is TGTGCCAACCGGAACAGCCCCAGCACAGATACGCAGTATTTT.

The chain links TRBV2 to TRBJ2-2; 13 nucleotides align to TRBD2. V was pared by 6 bases and J by 5 bases, with 12 bases of the junction left unmatched. The CDR3 has 18 amino acids. Looked up from germline, CDR1 is SNHLY and CDR2 is FYNNEI. The CDR3 bases are TGTGCCAGCAGGGCAGGACTAGCGGGAGTCTTGGGGACCGGGGAGCTGTTTTTT. Amino acids: CASRAGLAGVLGTGELFF.

This clone was seen a few times. The chain uses TRBV7-2 and TRBJ1-5; D perhaps matches TRBD1 (6 bases). Germline CDR1 is SGHTA and CDR2 is FQGNSA. Deletions cut 1 base from V and 5 bases from J, with 12 bases between. The CDR3 loop spans 15 amino acids. The CDR3 here is CASSLDPGGHQPQHF. CDR3 coding DNA: TGTGCCAGCAGCTTAGACCCGGGGGGCCATCAGCCCCAGCATTTT.

Many counts were recorded for this clone. V is TRBV24-1 and J is TRBJ2-1; 11 bases line up with TRBD1. The germline gives CDR1 KGHDR, CDR2 SFDVKD. CDR3 length: 13 residues. The V and J ends lost 6 bases and 15 bases, in that order; junction bases with no gene match: 9. The CDR3 here is CATSKGQGATRFF. In DNA form, the CDR3 reads TGTGCCACCAGTAAAGGACAGGGGGCGACTCGGTTCTTC.

This chain joins TRBV29-1 and TRBJ2-1; 15 bases line up with TRBD2. V lost 6 bases to trimming and J lost 8 bases; unmatched junction nucleotides: 11. Germline V gives CDR1 SQVTM, CDR2 ANQGSEA. The CDR3 is 16 residues long. The chain's CDR3 is CSVMGLAGGRTYEQFF. The DNA for the CDR3 is TGCAGCGTGATGGGACTAGCGGGAGGACGCACCTATGAGCAGTTCTTC.

The gene calls are TRBV3-1 (or the pseudogene TRBV3-2) and TRBJ1-5; D not certain. CDR1 and CDR2 from the germline V gene are LGHDT and YNNKEL (reference sequence). V lost 1 base and J 3 bases, leaving 10 bases between the germline ends. This CDR3 has 15 amino acids. The CDR3 loop is CASSQGRGDNQPQHF. In nucleotides, the CDR3 is TGTGCCAGCAGCCAAGGGAGAGGCGACAATCAGCCCCAGCATTTT.

The table lists this clone with a few counts. The chain combines TRBV6-5 with TRBJ1-1; 7 nucleotides align to TRBD1. Trimming at V came to 0 bases and at J to 1 base, leaving 2 bases not matched to a gene. The CDR3 has 15 residues. The germline V gene has CDR1 MNHEY and CDR2 SVGAGI. The CDR3, as DNA: TGTGCCAGCAGTTACTCTCGACAGGGGAACACTGAAGCTTTCTTT. This gives the protein CASSYSRQGNTEAFF.

The rearrangement joins TRBV6-1 to TRBJ1-5, with a possible D match to TRBD1 (5 bases). This CDR3 comprises 17 residues. V was cut by 4 bases and J by 6 bases, with 22 bases left in between. Germline V lookup: CDR1 MNHNS, CDR2 SASEGT. CDR3 region: CASSGLGGSGTTQPQHF. CDR3 nucleotides: TGTGCCAGCAGTGGTCTTGGGGGGTCAGGGACCACTCAGCCCCAGCATTTT.

J is TRBJ2-1 and V is TRBV27, with D possibly being TRBD1 (5 bases). The CDR3 runs 14 residues. V gave up 6 bases and J gave up 4 bases, with 13 bases separating them. The germline CDR1 and CDR2 sequences are MNHEY and SMNVEV (reference sequence). The CDR3 loop reads CASRGHSVYNEQFF. The CDR3 DNA follows: TGTGCCAGCAGAGGACACAGCGTGTACAATGAGCAGTTCTTC.

The J gene is TRBJ2-3, the V gene TRBV7-2; tentatively, D is TRBD2 (6 bases). Germline V gives CDR1 SGHTA, CDR2 FQGNSA. The CDR3 spans 16 residues. V was clipped by 2 bases and J by 0 bases, with 12 bases between them. In DNA form, the CDR3 reads TGTGCCAGCAGCTTACAAAGGGGAGGAAGCACAGATACGCAGTATTTT. Its protein is CASSLQRGGSTDTQYF.

The chain couples TRBV7-9 to TRBJ2-7, with D possibly being TRBD1 (6 bases). CDR3 length: 14 residues. The V gene's germline CDR1 is SEHNR and CDR2 FQNEAQ (reference sequence). V lost 5 bases to trimming and J lost 6 bases, with 17 bases between them. The CDR3 here is CASSPTGRGAEQYF. The CDR3, as DNA: TGTGCCAGCAGCCCGACGGGCAGGGGCGCCGAGCAGTACTTC. The full variable domain, in which reference TRBV7-9 and TRBJ2-7 provide the parts outside the CDR3, is DTGVSQNPRHKITKRGQNVTFRCDPISEHNRLYWYRQTLGQGPEFLTYFQNEAQLEKSRLLSDRFSAERPKGSFSTLEIQRTEQGDSAMYLCASSPTGRGAEQYFGPGTRLTVT.

The V and J genes are TRBV5-5 and TRBJ1-5, with D possibly TRBD1 on 6 matching bases. There are 17 residues in the CDR3. The V gene's germline CDR1 is SGHKS and CDR2 YYEKEE (reference sequence). The V end was cut by 4 bases, the J end by 3 bases, with 20 bases between. The CDR3 DNA is TGTGCCAGCAGCGTGGGGGCTATTGGGGGCTACAATCAGCCCCAGCATTTT. The encoded protein is CASSVGAIGGYNQPQHF.

J is TRBJ2-4 and V is TRBV19; 9 positions match TRBD1. Trimming removed 6 bases from V and 8 bases from J; junction bases left unmatched: 8. The germline gives CDR1 LNHDA, CDR2 SQIVND (reference sequence). This CDR3 is 14 amino acids long. The CDR3 DNA reads TGTGCCAGTAGGAACAGGGACAGGGAATACATTCAGTACTTC. Translating gives CASRNRDREYIQYF.

V is TRBV7-6 and J is TRBJ1-3; 9 bases line up with TRBD1. This CDR3 is 15 amino acids long. V gave up 4 bases and J gave up 4 bases; unmatched junction bases: 5. Germline lookup yields CDR1 SGHVS and CDR2 FNYEAQ. CDR3 residues: CASSSQGALGNTIYF. CDR3 bases: TGTGCCAGCAGCTCACAGGGGGCATTAGGAAACACCATATATTTT.

The gene calls are TRBV2 and TRBJ2-2, with D perhaps TRBD1 (7 bases). The CDR3 spans 13 residues. In germline, CDR1 is SNHLY, CDR2 FYNNEI. Trimming shortened V by 6 bases and J by 5 bases, and 10 bases separated the two germline ends. CDR3 coding DNA: TGTGCCAGCAGGACAGGGAGGACCGGGGAGCTGTTTTTT. As protein: CASRTGRTGELFF.

This clone was found once. The chain couples TRBV7-2 to TRBJ2-3; 8 bases fit TRBD2. Per the germline V gene, CDR1 is SGHTA and CDR2 is FQGNSA. CDR3 length: 17 residues. Trimming took 2 bases from V and 3 from J; bases not matched to a gene: 10. The CDR3 here is CASSLLPGSGETDTQYF. The CDR3 DNA reads as TGTGCCAGCAGCTTACTCCCTGGTAGCGGGGAGACAGATACGCAGTATTTT.